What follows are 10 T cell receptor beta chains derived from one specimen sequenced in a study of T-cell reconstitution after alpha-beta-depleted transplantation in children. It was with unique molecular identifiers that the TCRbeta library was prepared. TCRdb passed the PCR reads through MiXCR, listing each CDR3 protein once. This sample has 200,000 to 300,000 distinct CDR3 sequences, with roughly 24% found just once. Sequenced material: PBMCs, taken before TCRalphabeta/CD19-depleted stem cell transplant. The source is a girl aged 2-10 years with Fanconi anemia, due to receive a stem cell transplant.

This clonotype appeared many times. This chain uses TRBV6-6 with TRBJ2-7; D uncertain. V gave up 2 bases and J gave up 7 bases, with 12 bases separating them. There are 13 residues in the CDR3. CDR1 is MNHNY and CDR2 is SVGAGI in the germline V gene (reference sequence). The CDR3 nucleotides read TGTGCCAGCAGTTACAGGGTAGCCCGGGAGCAGTACTTC. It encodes CASSYRVAREQYF.

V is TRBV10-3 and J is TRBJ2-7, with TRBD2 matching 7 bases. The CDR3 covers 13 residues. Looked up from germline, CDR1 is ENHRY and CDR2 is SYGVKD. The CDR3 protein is CVARASGAHEQYF. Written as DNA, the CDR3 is TGTGTCGCACGGGCAAGCGGGGCTCACGAGCAGTACTTC.

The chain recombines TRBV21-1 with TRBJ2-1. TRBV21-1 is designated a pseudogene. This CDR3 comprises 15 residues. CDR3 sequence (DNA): TGTGCCAGCAGCAAACTTCGGGGTTCCTACAATGAGCAGTTCTTC. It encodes CASSKLRGSYNEQFF.

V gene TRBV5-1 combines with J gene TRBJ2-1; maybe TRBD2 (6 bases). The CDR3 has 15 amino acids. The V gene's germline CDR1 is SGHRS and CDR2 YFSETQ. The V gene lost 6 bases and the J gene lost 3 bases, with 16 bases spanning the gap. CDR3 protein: CASNNRDLYYNEQFF. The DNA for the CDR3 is TGCGCCAGCAACAACCGGGACTTGTACTACAATGAGCAGTTCTTC.

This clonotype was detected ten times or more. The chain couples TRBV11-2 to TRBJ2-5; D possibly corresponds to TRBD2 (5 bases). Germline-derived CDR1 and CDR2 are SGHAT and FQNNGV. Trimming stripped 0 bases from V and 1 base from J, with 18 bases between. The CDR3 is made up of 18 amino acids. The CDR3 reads CASSLDGYDYRGQETQYF. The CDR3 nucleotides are TGTGCCAGCAGCTTAGATGGGTATGACTATCGTGGCCAAGAGACCCAGTACTTC.

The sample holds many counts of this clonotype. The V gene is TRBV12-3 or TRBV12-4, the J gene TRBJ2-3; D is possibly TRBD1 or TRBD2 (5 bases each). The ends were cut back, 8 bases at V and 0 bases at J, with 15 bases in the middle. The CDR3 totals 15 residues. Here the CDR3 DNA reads TGTGCCAGCGGTGACCGGGACCGAAGCACAGATACGCAGTATTTT. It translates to CASGDRDRSTDTQYF.

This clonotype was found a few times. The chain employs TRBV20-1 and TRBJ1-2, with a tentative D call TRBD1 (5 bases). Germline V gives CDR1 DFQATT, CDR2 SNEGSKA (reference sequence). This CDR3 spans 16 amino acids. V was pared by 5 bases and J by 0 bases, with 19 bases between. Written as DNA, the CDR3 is TGCAGTGCTTTGATCCGGGACCTACCTGCTAACTATGGCTACACCTTC. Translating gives CSALIRDLPANYGYTF.

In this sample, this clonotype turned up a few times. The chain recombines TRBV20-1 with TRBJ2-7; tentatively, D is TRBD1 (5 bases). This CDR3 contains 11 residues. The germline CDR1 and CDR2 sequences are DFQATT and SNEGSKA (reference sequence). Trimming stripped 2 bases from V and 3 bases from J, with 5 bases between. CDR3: CSARRGYEQYF. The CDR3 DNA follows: TGCAGTGCTAGAAGGGGCTACGAGCAGTACTTC.

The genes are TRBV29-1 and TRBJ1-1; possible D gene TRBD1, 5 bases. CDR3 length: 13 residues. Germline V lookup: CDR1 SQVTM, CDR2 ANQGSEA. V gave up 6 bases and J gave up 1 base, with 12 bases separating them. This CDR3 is CSVGPVTNTEAFF. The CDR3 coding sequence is TGCAGCGTGGGACCCGTTACGAACACTGAAGCTTTCTTT. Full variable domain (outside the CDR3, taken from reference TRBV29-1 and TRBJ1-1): SAVISQKPSRDICQRGTSLTIQCQVDSQVTMMFWYRQQPGQSLTLIATANQGSEATYESGFVIDKFPISRPNLTFSTLTVSNMSPEDSSIYLCSVGPVTNTEAFFGQGTRLTVV.

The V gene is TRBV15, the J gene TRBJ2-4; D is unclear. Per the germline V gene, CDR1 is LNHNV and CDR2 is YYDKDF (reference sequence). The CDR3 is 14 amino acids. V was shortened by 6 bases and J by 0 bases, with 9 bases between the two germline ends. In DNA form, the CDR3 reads TGTGCCACCAGGGCCCGTGGAGCCAAAAACATTCAGTACTTC. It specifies CATRARGAKNIQYF.